The following is a T cell receptor beta chain sequence with its context. The sample comes from a study of CD8 T cells in Susac syndrome. Study background: Blood was drawn from patients with Susac syndrome. At that point, they were therapy-naive, on corticosteroids, or on intravenous immunoglobulin alone.

Reverse transcription used about 0.45 to 1 ug RNA and random hexamers. TCRdb re-called the immunoSEQ multiplex PCR reads through MiXCR, storing one row per CDR3 protein. The sample includes 100,000 to 150,000 distinct CDR3 sequences, around 94% of them seen just once. This CDR3 is 15 amino acids long. Trimming cost V 6 bases and J 0 bases, with 15 bases left between them. Germline CDR1 and CDR2: MNHEY and SVGAGI. The sequence derives from a human donor with Susac syndrome. Sequencing was performed on CD8+ T cells from PBMCs. This sequence joins TRBV6-5 and TRBJ2-7; D possibly uses TRBD1 or TRBD2 (7 bases each). The CDR3 DNA is TGTGCCAGCAGACCAACAGGGGAGGGCTCCTACGAGCAGTACTTC. It yields the protein CASRPTGEGSYEQYF.